A selection of T cell receptor beta chains follows, all from one sample in a study of CD8+CD57+ T cells in acquired aplastic anemia. Each CDR3 protein gets one entry after TCRdb re-called the reads with MiXCR. The sample has hundreds of thousands of distinct CDR3 sequences, approximately 70% seen once. The sequenced sample was sorted CD4+, CD8+, or CD8+CD57+ T cells (not recorded which) from PBMCs. These receptors came from a human donor in good health, serving as a control. CDR3s include the opening cysteine and the closing phenylalanine or tryptophan. The D gene is left open where the match is weak. Clone sizes are given selectively: once, few, many, or a class where the clone is expanded.

D gene	V gene	clone size	J gene	CDR3 protein	CDR3 DNA
NA	TRBV6-5	NA	TRBJ1-2	CASSGLYGYTF	TGTGCCAGCAGTGGCCTCTATGGCTACACCTTC
NA	TRBV12-3/TRBV12-4	NA	TRBJ2-7	CASMHVQGHEQYF	TGTGCCAGCATGCATGTACAGGGCCACGAGCAGTACTTC
TRBD1	TRBV29-1	NA	TRBJ1-2	CSVLTGTGGRGYTF	TGCAGCGTGCTTACCGGGACAGGGGGCCGTGGCTACACCTTC
TRBD2	TRBV10-3	many	TRBJ2-7	CASQRTSGSYEQYF	TGTGCCAGCCAGAGGACTAGCGGCTCCTACGAGCAGTACTTC
NA	TRBV5-4	NA	TRBJ2-3	CASSLASSHTDTQYF	TGTGCCAGCAGCCTTGCTTCATCTCACACAGATACGCAGTATTTT
NA	TRBV5-6	NA	TRBJ2-1	CASSEWGTYNEQFF	TGTGCCAGCAGTGAATGGGGGACCTACAATGAGCAGTTCTTC
NA	TRBV5-1	NA	TRBJ1-1	CASSLGPLGRGPEAFF	TGCGCCAGCAGCTTGGGCCCTCTCGGGCGGGGTCCTGAAGCTTTCTTT
NA	TRBV7-2	few	TRBJ1-2	CASSLGHNNYGYTF	TGTGCCAGCAGCTTAGGTCACAATAACTATGGCTACACCTTC
NA	TRBV9	NA	TRBJ1-6	CASSVDRYTGALHF	TGTGCCAGCAGCGTCGACCGTTATACCGGAGCCCTCCACTTT
NA	TRBV15	NA	TRBJ2-2	CATSRDLSAGSTGELFF	TGTGCCACCAGCAGAGATCTTTCGGCAGGGAGCACCGGGGAGCTGTTTTTT
NA	TRBV6-6	many	TRBJ1-6	CASSYSGGGTVHSPLHF	TGTGCCAGCAGTTACTCCGGAGGGGGAACGGTCCATTCACCCCTCCACTTT
NA	TRBV19	few	TRBJ2-7	CASSRQVAYGQYF	TGTGCCAGTAGCCGACAGGTCGCCTACGGGCAGTACTTC
NA	TRBV10-3	NA	TRBJ1-1	CAIRGDRLNTEAFF	TGTGCCATCAGGGGAGACAGACTGAACACTGAAGCTTTCTTT
NA	TRBV5-1	NA	TRBJ2-7	CASSTETGVAYEQYF	TGTGCCAGCAGCACAGAAACGGGGGTGGCCTACGAGCAGTACTTC
TRBD1	TRBV7-3	once	TRBJ1-5	CASSPTGRTGGEQNQPQHF	TGTGCCAGCAGCCCGACCGGAAGAACAGGGGGCGAGCAGAATCAGCCCCAGCATTTT
NA	TRBV20-1	NA	TRBJ1-6	CSASQTEPLHF	TGCAGTGCTAGTCAGACAGAACCCCTCCACTTT
NA	TRBV7-2	many	TRBJ1-5	CASSLGGGNQPQHF	TGTGCCAGCAGCTTAGGGGGTGGCAATCAGCCCCAGCATTTT
NA	TRBV20-1	NA	TRBJ2-1	CSGTSRGKTNNEQFF	TGCAGTGGCACGTCGAGGGGGAAAACTAACAATGAGCAGTTCTTC
NA	TRBV20-1	many	TRBJ1-5	CSAKTPTGHGDQPQHF	TGCAGTGCCAAAACCCCGACAGGACACGGGGATCAGCCCCAGCATTTT
TRBD1	TRBV20-1	NA	TRBJ1-2	CSARGTGGSGYTF	TGCAGTGCCAGAGGGACAGGGGGTTCTGGCTACACCTTC
NA	TRBV2	NA	TRBJ2-5	CASSNGPQRIRHFAPGF	TGTGCCAGCAGTAACGGGCCCCAGCGTATTCGGCATTTTGCCCCAGGCTTC
TRBD1	TRBV19	NA	TRBJ2-1	CASSPTQGFNNEQFF	TGCGCCAGCAGCCCAACACAGGGGTTCAACAATGAGCAGTTTTTC
NA	TRBV7-2	NA	TRBJ1-3	CASSPTGGTDTHNLYF	TGTGCCAGCAGCCCTACCGGGGGGACCGATACGCACAATTTATATTTT
TRBD2	TRBV7-9	NA	TRBJ2-1	CASSRTRGGAYNEQFF	TGTGCCAGCAGCCGGACTCGCGGGGGGGCTTACAATGAGCAGTTCTTC
TRBD2	TRBV5-4	once	TRBJ2-6	CASSFRGGAGANVLTF	TGTGCCAGCAGCTTCCGGGGGGGCGCTGGGGCCAACGTCCTGACTTTC
NA	TRBV20-1	NA	TRBJ1-4	CSARPVAGAGEKLFF	TGCAGTGCTAGACCAGTCGCGGGCGCGGGTGAAAAACTGTTTTTT
NA	TRBV7-8	many	TRBJ2-1	CASSLPQGRSSYNEQFF	TGTGCCAGCAGCTTACCTCAGGGAAGGAGCTCCTACAATGAGCAGTTCTTC
NA	TRBV19	many	TRBJ1-2	CASNDWFGGYTF	TGTGCCAGTAATGACTGGTTCGGGGGCTACACCTTC
TRBD2	TRBV9	NA	TRBJ2-3	CASSVGSGGAAKNTQYF	TGTGCCAGCAGCGTAGGGAGCGGGGGGGCGGCCAAGAATACGCAGTATTTT
TRBD2	TRBV7-2	NA	TRBJ2-2	CASSMPGLATNTGELFF	TGTGCCAGCAGCATGCCGGGACTAGCAACCAACACCGGGGAGCTGTTTTTT
NA	TRBV19	NA	TRBJ2-3	CASSMTGGRTDTQYF	TGTGCCAGTAGTATGACCGGGGGCCGCACAGATACGCAGTATTTT
NA	TRBV2	few	TRBJ2-5	CASSGDQQETQYF	TGTGCCAGCAGTGGGGACCAACAAGAGACCCAGTACTTC
NA	TRBV20-1	NA	TRBJ1-6	CSANGAEDSPLHF	TGCAGTGCTAACGGGGCAGAAGATTCACCCCTCCACTTT
NA	TRBV2	NA	TRBJ2-7	CASSEWVPTGRGYF	TGTGCCAGCAGTGAGTGGGTACCGACAGGTCGCGGCTACTTC
NA	TRBV2	NA	TRBJ1-1	CASSVPETRNFEPCF	TGTGCCAGCAGCGTACCAGAGACCCGGAACTTCGAGCCATGCTTT
NA	TRBV18	many	TRBJ1-4	CASSPSTGGVFF	TGTGCCAGCTCACCATCCACAGGAGGGGTGTTTTTT
TRBD2	TRBV11-2	NA	TRBJ2-7	CACSKLGGCSYEQYF	TGTGCCTGCAGCAAGCTGGGGGGGTGCTCCTACGAGCAGTACTTC
NA	TRBV20-1	NA	TRBJ1-4	CSADGLGHRCGLFF	TGCAGTGCCGACGGACTAGGACACAGATGTGGTCTGTTTTTT
NA	TRBV6-5	many	TRBJ1-1	CASTLTGTLNTEAFF	TGTGCCAGCACCCTTACCGGGACCTTGAACACTGAAGCTTTCTTT
NA	TRBV7-2	NA	TRBJ1-5	CASSSVGGDQRQHF	TGTGCCAGCAGCTCAGTGGGAGGGGATCAGCGCCAGCATTTT
NA	TRBV7-6	many	TRBJ2-2	CASRAGVGELFF	TGTGCCAGCAGGGCGGGCGTAGGGGAGCTGTTTTTT
NA	TRBV30	many	TRBJ1-2	CAWTISRDYGYTF	TGTGCCTGGACCATATCCAGGGACTATGGCTACACCTTC
TRBD1	TRBV25-1	NA	TRBJ2-1	CASSWGTGGSEQFF	TGTGCCAGCTCGTGGGGGACAGGGGGCTCTGAGCAGTTCTTC
TRBD1	TRBV7-8	NA	TRBJ2-5	CASSSEGAYDQYF	TGTGCCAGCAGCTCAGAGGGGGCCTACGACCAGTACTTC
NA	TRBV7-2	NA	TRBJ1-2	CASSSSGVNYGSTF	TGTGCCAGCAGCTCGTCTGGGGTCAACTATGGCTCGACCTTC
NA	TRBV19	NA	TRBJ2-3	CASSLAGGAEKLYF	TGTGCCAGCAGCTTAGCAGGGGGGGCAGAAAAACTGTATTTT
TRBD2	TRBV19	many	TRBJ2-1	CASSRLAGAGRVQFF	TGTGCCAGCTCCCGGCTAGCTGGGGCAGGGAGGGTGCAGTTCTTC
TRBD2	TRBV7-2	NA	TRBJ2-3	CASSHGLVDTQYF	TGTGCCAGCAGCCACGGACTAGTTGATACGCAGTATTTT
NA	TRBV7-2	NA	TRBJ1-3	CASSLDAGPGNTIYF	TGTGCCAGCAGCTTAGACGCAGGACCGGGAAACACCATATATTTT
NA	TRBV7-2	NA	TRBJ1-2	CASSLNGAGGYTF	TGTGCCAGCAGCTTAAACGGGGCTGGGGGATACACCTTC
NA	TRBV15	NA	TRBJ2-7	CATSSETEGYEQYF	TGTGCCACCAGCAGCGAAACGGAGGGCTACGAGCAGTACTTC
TRBD2	TRBV20-1	NA	TRBJ2-5	CSAPSTSGDQETQYF	TGCAGTGCCCCTTCGACTAGCGGGGACCAAGAGACCCAGTACTTC
NA	TRBV9	NA	TRBJ1-3	CASSSGFRTGVLF	TGTGCCAGCAGCTCTGGATTTCGCACCGGGGTATTGTTT
NA	TRBV7-8	NA	TRBJ1-1	CASSLGRVTLNTEAFF	TGTGCCAGCAGCTTAGGCAGGGTGACTCTGAACACTGAAGCTTTCTTT
NA	TRBV5-4	NA	TRBJ1-6	CASSQEDIDSPLHF	TGTGCCAGCAGCCAAGAGGATATTGATTCACCCCTCCACTTT
NA	TRBV20-1	NA	TRBJ2-7	CSARARAGNYEQYF	TGCAGTGCTAGAGCCCGGGCGGGTAACTACGAGCAGTACTTC
NA	TRBV2	NA	TRBJ1-5	CASRAGDTVNQPQHF	TGTGCCAGCAGGGCCGGGGACACGGTAAATCAGCCTCAGCATTTT